These 20 T cell receptor beta chains were all obtained from the same sample, sequenced in a study of cytomegalovirus exposure and HLA in healthy donors. The PCR contained 60 Vbeta and 13 Jbeta primers. Clones were read by immunoSEQ multiplex PCR, and TCRdb kept only the in-frame ones, dropping some. Found here are about 190,000 clones, over 80% of them singletons; the top ten hold roughly 6.7%. The sequenced sample consisted of PBMCs. The receptors derive from a man aged 35 to 55 in good health and CMV-seropositive.

This clone was counted a few times. The chain links TRBV7-2 to TRBJ1-1, with TRBD1 as a possible D gene (5 bases). V was trimmed by 2 bases and J by 4 bases, leaving 17 bases between them. Germline lookup yields CDR1 SGHTA and CDR2 FQGNSA. CDR3 length: 16 amino acids. The chain's CDR3 is CASSLKIGGEGTEAFF. CDR3 coding DNA: TGTGCCAGCAGCTTAAAAATCGGGGGGGAGGGCACTGAAGCTTTCTTT.

The V call is TRBV29-1, the J call TRBJ2-2, with 10 bases matching TRBD1. Looked up from germline, CDR1 is SQVTM and CDR2 is ANQGSEA. This CDR3 region has 14 residues. V lost 4 bases to trimming and J lost 4 bases; unmatched junction nucleotides: 3. CDR3 nucleotide sequence: TGCAGCGTTGGACAGGGGGCGATCACCGGGGAGCTGTTTTTT. This translates into CSVGQGAITGELFF.

As regards this clone: Compared with germline, one end of the junction differs, possibly owing to a read error. This chain links TRBV5-1 with TRBJ2-7, with D perhaps matching TRBD2 (7 bases). The CDR3 runs 15 residues. Germline assignment: CDR1 SGHRS and CDR2 YFSETQ. The CDR3 sequence is CASSLVLGGGHERYF. CDR3 in DNA: TGCGCCAGCAGCTTGGTTCTTGGGGGGGGGCACGAGCGGTACTTC.

The chain has TRBV5-6 and TRBJ1-1; no reliable D call. Germline V gene data show CDR1 as SGHDT and CDR2 as YYEEEE. The CDR3 loop spans 13 amino acids. V was shortened by 0 bases and J by 8 bases, with 11 bases between the two germline ends. CDR3 amino acids: CASSLDLEAEAFF. For the CDR3, the DNA is TGTGCCAGCAGCTTGGACCTCGAAGCGGAAGCTTTCTTT. The full variable domain, rest sourced from reference TRBV5-6 and TRBJ1-1, is DAGVTQSPTHLIKTRGQQVTLRCSPKSGHDTVSWYQQALGQGPQFIFQYYEEEERQRGNFPDRFSGHQFPNYSSELNVNALLLGDSALYLCASSLDLEAEAFFGQGTRLTVV.

Notes on this clone: A read error may produce the germline difference seen at one junction end. The chain links TRBV7-9 to TRBJ1-2; TRBD1 aligns across 7 bases. Germline V gene data show CDR1 as SEHNR and CDR2 as FQNEAQ (reference sequence). The length of the CDR3 is 12 residues. The CDR3 here is CSSSPDRDGYTF. In DNA form, the CDR3 reads TGTTCCAGCAGCCCTGACAGGGATGGCTACACCTTC.

V and J are TRBV5-1 and TRBJ1-4, with 9 bases identical to TRBD1. Germline V gene data show CDR1 as SGHRS and CDR2 as YFSETQ. The CDR3 sequence is 16 residues long. The J segment lost 5 bases and the V segment lost 5 bases, leaving 10 bases of the junction unmatched. Here the CDR3 DNA reads TGCGCCAGCAGATTACAACTCGGACAGGGGAATGAAAAACTGTTTTTT. It specifies CASRLQLGQGNEKLFF.

The count of this clone is one. The rearrangement uses TRBV4-2 and TRBJ1-4; TRBD1 might be the D (5 bases). CDR1 and CDR2 from the germline V gene are LGHNA and YNFKEQ. The CDR3 is 15 residues long. Between the trimmed V and J ends, which lost 5 bases and 7 bases, there was a span of 17 bases. The CDR3 region has the DNA TGTGCCAGCAGCAAGAAAAATCCGGGGGGTGAAAAACTGTTTTTT. It codes for CASSKKNPGGEKLFF.

Concerning this clone itself: Other DNA sequences in this sample translate to the same CDR3. This sequence joins TRBV9 and TRBJ1-5, with 10 bases matching TRBD1. Germline V gene sequence: CDR1 SGDLS, CDR2 YYNGEE. V shed 0 bases and J 2 bases; nucleotides not matched to a gene: 2. The CDR3 spans 16 residues. The CDR3 DNA reads TGTGCCAGCAGCGTAGGGGGGACAGGGGGCAATCAGCCCCAGCATTTT. Residues: CASSVGGTGGNQPQHF.

The J gene is TRBJ2-2, the V gene TRBV15; weak D call: TRBD2 (6 bases). Between the trimmed V and J ends, which lost 3 bases and 6 bases, there was a span of 23 bases. The CDR3 totals 18 residues. In germline, CDR1 is LNHNV, CDR2 YYDKDF (reference sequence). CDR3 sequence (DNA): TGTGCCACCAGCAGGGAATGGCCGGAGACTAGTGGATCCGGGGAGCTGTTTTTT. Translation gives CATSREWPETSGSGELFF.

The chain combines TRBV27 with TRBJ1-6; D is undetermined. V gave up 6 bases and J gave up 5 bases, with 17 bases separating them. CDR1 MNHEY and CDR2 SMNVEV come from the germline V gene (reference sequence). The CDR3 contains 16 residues. CDR3 nucleotides: TGTGCCAGCAGCATACTGACACCTCGGAATAATTCACCCCTCCACTTT. Protein product: CASSILTPRNNSPLHF.

V usage is TRBV11-2 and J usage is TRBJ2-7; D perhaps matches TRBD2 (6 bases). Germline V gene sequence: CDR1 SGHAT, CDR2 FQNNGV. Trimming pared 4 bases from V and 5 bases from J, leaving 15 bases between. CDR3 length: 14 residues. Here the CDR3 reads CASSSLTGVDEQYF. The CDR3 nucleotides read TGTGCCAGCAGCTCCCTGACGGGGGTCGACGAGCAGTACTTC.

The gene calls are TRBV11-2 and TRBJ2-7, with D unclear. Germline V lookup: CDR1 SGHAT, CDR2 FQNNGV. The ends were cut back, 5 bases at V and 2 bases at J, with 10 bases in the middle. The length of the CDR3 is 13 residues. CDR3 bases: TGTGCCAGCAGCCTCCCTTGGCCCTACGAGCAGTACTTC. Translating it yields CASSLPWPYEQYF.

V and J are TRBV21-1 and TRBJ2-6; the table's D call, TRBD1, was not checked against the DNA. TRBV21-1 is a pseudogene segment. The CDR3 is made up of 19 amino acids. This CDR3 is CAVCGTDRGTFSGANVLTF. The CDR3 nucleotides read TGTGCCGTGTGTGGGACGGACAGGGGTACTTTCTCTGGGGCCAACGTCCTGACTTTC.

The chain couples TRBV27 to TRBJ2-7, with D possibly matching TRBD1 (5 bases). V was clipped by 3 bases and J by 2 bases, with 11 bases between them. The CDR3 contains 14 residues. Germline lookup yields CDR1 MNHEY and CDR2 SMNVEV (reference sequence). CDR3 in DNA: TGTGCCAGCAGTTTCGGGCAGGGAACCTACGAGCAGTACTTC. Protein sequence: CASSFGQGTYEQYF.

The chain carries TRBV30 and TRBJ2-7; D is possibly TRBD1 (6 bases). This CDR3 comprises 12 residues. CDR1 and CDR2 from the germline V gene are GTSNPN and SVGIG (reference sequence). The V end lost 0 bases, the J end lost 5 bases, and 8 bases lay between the germline ends. This chain's CDR3 is CAWSVQGHEQYF. CDR3 bases: TGTGCCTGGAGTGTACAGGGACACGAGCAGTACTTC.

V gene TRBV9 combines with J gene TRBJ2-2, with 7 nucleotides matching TRBD1. J lost 0 bases, V lost 1 base, and 3 bases had no gene match. There are 16 residues in the CDR3. Germline CDR1 SGDLS, CDR2 YYNGEE. This CDR3 is CASSVRDSSNTGELFF. The CDR3 coding sequence is TGTGCCAGCAGCGTACGGGACAGCTCGAACACCGGGGAGCTGTTTTTT.

The chain uses TRBV9 and TRBJ1-2; TRBD1 matches 8 bases. Trimming removed 1 base from V and 4 bases from J; junction bases left unmatched: 6. The CDR3 sequence is 15 residues long. The germline V gene encodes CDR1 SGDLS and CDR2 YYNGEE. DNA for the CDR3: TGTGCCAGCAGCGTAAGACAGGGGATCCCCTATGGCTACACCTTC. Encoded protein: CASSVRQGIPYGYTF. Complete variable domain (other parts from reference TRBV9 and TRBJ1-2): DSGVTQTPKHLITATGQRVTLRCSPRSGDLSVYWYQQSLDQGLQFLIQYYNGEERAKGNILERFSAQQFPDLHSELNLSSLELGDSALYFCASSVRQGIPYGYTFGSGTRLTVV.

As concerns this clone: The germline gene is not matched at one end of the junction; a read error may be the cause. The chain has TRBV7-7 and TRBJ2-1; D might be TRBD2 (5 bases). Germline CDR1 is SSHAT and CDR2 is FNYEAQ (reference sequence). The CDR3 consists of 14 residues. CDR3 residues: CASSSGAEGNEQFF. In DNA form, the CDR3 reads TGTGCTAGCAGCTCAGGAGCCGAGGGAAATGAGCAGTTCTTC.

This rearrangement joins TRBV19 to TRBJ1-4; 9 bases are shared with TRBD1. Germline trimming cut 7 bases from V and 5 bases from J; bases unmatched to any gene: 8. The CDR3 has 15 residues. The germline V gene encodes CDR1 LNHDA and CDR2 SQIVND (reference sequence). The CDR3 DNA follows: TGTGCCAGTAAAAAACCGGGACAGGGAAATGAAAAACTGTTTTTT. Protein product: CASKKPGQGNEKLFF. Looking up the rest from reference TRBV19 and TRBJ1-4 gives the full variable domain: DGGITQSPKYLFRKEGQNVTLSCEQNLNHDAMYWYRQDPGQGLRLIYYSQIVNDFQKGDIAEGYSVSREKKESFPLTVTSAQKNPTAFYLCASKKPGQGNEKLFFGSGTQLSVL.

This sequence joins TRBV6-5 and TRBJ2-1; 9 nucleotides align to TRBD1. Unmatched junction bases numbered 6, after V lost 6 bases and J lost 15 bases. CDR3 length: 11 amino acids. Germline loops: CDR1 MNHEY, CDR2 SVGAGI. CDR3 loop: CASSHNRGLFF. In DNA, the CDR3 is TGTGCCAGCAGCCACAACAGGGGGCTGTTCTTC.